A single sample gave rise to the 14 T cell receptor beta chains below, sequenced in a study of PD-L1 blockade in urothelial cancer. Time point reported: peripheral blood 6 weeks after treatment start. Clones were read by immunoSEQ multiplex PCR, and TCRdb kept only the in-frame ones, dropping some. The sample has about 45,000 clones, roughly four fifths seen once. This specimen was PBMCs, taken around atezolizumab (anti-PD-L1) treatment. Receptors originate from a man in his 60s with urothelial cancer.

V gene TRBV7-8 combines with J gene TRBJ2-1; 8 bases line up with TRBD2. Trimming removed 1 base from V and 8 bases from J; junction bases left unmatched: 13. CDR1 and CDR2 from the germline V gene are SGHVS and FQNEAQ. The CDR3 runs to 17 residues. CDR3 DNA sequence: TGTGCCAGCAGCTTAGAGGCGGGAGGATTATTTATCTATGAGCAGTTCTTC. Protein sequence: CASSLEAGGLFIYEQFF.

The V gene is TRBV19, the J gene TRBJ2-4, with TRBD1 matching over 7 bases. CDR1 and CDR2 (germline): LNHDA, SQIVND (reference sequence). The CDR3 loop spans 17 amino acids. V lost 1 base, J lost 0 bases, and 6 bases stayed unmatched. The CDR3 sequence: CASSIAGTAIAKNIQYF. The CDR3 region has the DNA TGTGCCAGTAGTATAGCCGGGACAGCCATAGCCAAAAACATTCAGTACTTC. The full variable domain, with the rest looked up from reference TRBV19 and TRBJ2-4, is DGGITQSPKYLFRKEGQNVTLSCEQNLNHDAMYWYRQDPGQGLRLIYYSQIVNDFQKGDIAEGYSVSREKKESFPLTVTSAQKNPTAFYLCASSIAGTAIAKNIQYFGAGTRLSVL.

The J gene is TRBJ2-1, the V gene TRBV7-2; D call uncertain. In germline, CDR1 is SGHTA, CDR2 FQGNSA. With 1 base removed from V and 7 bases from J, the gap between germline ends came to 5 bases. This CDR3 region has 12 residues. The CDR3 spells CASSLGRNEQFF. CDR3 bases: TGTGCCAGCAGCTTAGGGCGGAATGAGCAGTTCTTC.

The rearrangement links TRBV15 to TRBJ1-4; no clear D. The germline V gene encodes CDR1 LNHNV and CDR2 YYDKDF (reference sequence). The CDR3 spans 16 residues. Trimming cost V 0 bases and J 0 bases, with 8 bases left between them. The DNA of the CDR3 is TGTGCCACCAGCAGAGACCCCAGCGCAACTAATGAAAAACTGTTTTTT. It encodes CATSRDPSATNEKLFF.

This chain links TRBV7-9 with TRBJ2-3, with a tentative D call TRBD2 (6 bases). CDR3 length equals 15 residues. V gave up 5 bases and J gave up 1 base, with 13 bases separating them. Per the germline V gene, CDR1 is SEHNR and CDR2 is FQNEAQ (reference sequence). DNA for the CDR3: TGTGCCAGCAGCCCGAGCGGGTTACGCACAGATACGCAGTATTTT. Its protein is CASSPSGLRTDTQYF. Drawing the rest from reference TRBV7-9 and TRBJ2-3, the complete variable domain is DTGVSQNPRHKITKRGQNVTFRCDPISEHNRLYWYRQTLGQGPEFLTYFQNEAQLEKSRLLSDRFSAERPKGSFSTLEIQRTEQGDSAMYLCASSPSGLRTDTQYFGPGTRLTVL.

V gene TRBV4-2 combines with J gene TRBJ2-7; 8 positions agree with TRBD1. The junction had 5 bases not matched to a gene; V was cut back by 4 bases and J by 3 bases. The CDR3 totals 14 residues. Germline V lookup: CDR1 LGHNA, CDR2 YNFKEQ. The CDR3 protein is CASSRGTGFYEQYF. DNA of the CDR3: TGTGCCAGCAGCCGAGGGACAGGCTTCTACGAGCAGTACTTC.

The V call is TRBV7-8, the J call TRBJ2-1; 7 bases are a match to TRBD1. The V gene's germline CDR1 is SGHVS and CDR2 FQNEAQ. J gave up 3 bases and V 5 bases, and 7 bases lay outside the gene matches. This CDR3 comprises 15 residues. The CDR3 DNA reads as TGTGCCAGCAGCATCGGCGGACAGGTCTACAATGAGCAGTTCTTC. Translation gives CASSIGGQVYNEQFF.

The genes are TRBV2 and TRBJ2-7; the D gene is possibly TRBD1 (5 bases). The CDR3 runs 15 residues. V was shortened by 5 bases and J by 0 bases, with 14 bases between the two germline ends. Germline assignment: CDR1 SNHLY and CDR2 FYNNEI. CDR3 DNA: TGTGCCAGCAGTATCGACAGCCCCCCCTCCTACGAGCAGTACTTC. Translated: CASSIDSPPSYEQYF.

The chain uses TRBV5-1 and TRBJ2-1; the match to TRBD2 covers 13 bases. V lost 4 bases and J lost 4; bases outside the gene matches: 8. The CDR3 spans 17 residues. CDR1 is SGHRS, CDR2 YFSETQ, per germline. CDR3 sequence (DNA): TGCGCCAGCAGCCGAGGGACTAGCGGGGCATTATACAATGAGCAGTTCTTC. It codes for CASSRGTSGALYNEQFF.

The V and J genes are TRBV19 and TRBJ1-5, with 7 bases aligning to TRBD1. CDR1 is LNHDA, CDR2 SQIVND, per germline (reference sequence). CDR3 size: 14 residues. V shed 5 bases and J 8 bases; nucleotides not matched to a gene: 9. CDR3 nucleotides: TGTGCCAGTAGTGCAGGGGGAACTGAAGAGCCCCAGCATTTT. It specifies CASSAGGTEEPQHF.

This clone came up many times. This rearrangement joins TRBV19 to TRBJ1-2; TRBD1 is a possible D gene (6 bases). This CDR3 has 13 amino acids. V dropped 3 bases and J dropped 5 bases, with 10 bases sitting between them. The germline gives CDR1 LNHDA, CDR2 SQIVND (reference sequence). This CDR3 reads CASSILDRYGYTF. The DNA of the CDR3 is TGTGCCAGTAGTATTCTGGACAGATATGGCTACACCTTC.

This clone was seen only a few times. V and J are TRBV4-2 and TRBJ1-3; D possibly corresponds to TRBD1 (6 bases). The CDR3 contains 15 residues. Germline V gives CDR1 LGHNA, CDR2 YNFKEQ. Deletions cut 2 bases from V and 4 bases from J, with 12 bases between. The CDR3 reads CASSQPQGTGNTIYF. The CDR3 bases are TGTGCCAGCAGCCAACCACAGGGTACCGGAAACACCATATATTTT.

V usage is TRBV2 and J usage is TRBJ1-2; 7 bases align to TRBD1. The CDR3 has 14 amino acids. Germline lookup yields CDR1 SNHLY and CDR2 FYNNEI. V shed 6 bases, J shed 6 bases, and the junction held 10 bases outside the gene matches. The CDR3 protein is CASSHRDSINGYTF. The CDR3 coding sequence is TGTGCCAGCAGCCACCGGGACAGTATAAATGGCTACACCTTC.

V is TRBV11-2 and J is TRBJ1-2, with 8 bases matching TRBD1. The CDR3 has 17 residues. Germline CDR1 is SGHAT and CDR2 is FQNNGV. Trimming cost V 0 bases and J 7 bases; bases outside gene matches: 13. The CDR3 coding sequence is TGTGCCAGCAGCTTAGATGTTCGCAGGGGGCGAAGGGGTGGCTACACCTTC. Residues: CASSLDVRRGRRGGYTF. The whole variable domain, remainder taken from reference TRBV11-2 and TRBJ1-2, is EAGVAQSPRYKIIEKRQSVAFWCNPISGHATLYWYQQILGQGPKLLIQFQNNGVVDDSQLPKDRFSAERLKGVDSTLKIQPAKLEDSAVYLCASSLDVRRGRRGGYTFGSGTRLTVV.